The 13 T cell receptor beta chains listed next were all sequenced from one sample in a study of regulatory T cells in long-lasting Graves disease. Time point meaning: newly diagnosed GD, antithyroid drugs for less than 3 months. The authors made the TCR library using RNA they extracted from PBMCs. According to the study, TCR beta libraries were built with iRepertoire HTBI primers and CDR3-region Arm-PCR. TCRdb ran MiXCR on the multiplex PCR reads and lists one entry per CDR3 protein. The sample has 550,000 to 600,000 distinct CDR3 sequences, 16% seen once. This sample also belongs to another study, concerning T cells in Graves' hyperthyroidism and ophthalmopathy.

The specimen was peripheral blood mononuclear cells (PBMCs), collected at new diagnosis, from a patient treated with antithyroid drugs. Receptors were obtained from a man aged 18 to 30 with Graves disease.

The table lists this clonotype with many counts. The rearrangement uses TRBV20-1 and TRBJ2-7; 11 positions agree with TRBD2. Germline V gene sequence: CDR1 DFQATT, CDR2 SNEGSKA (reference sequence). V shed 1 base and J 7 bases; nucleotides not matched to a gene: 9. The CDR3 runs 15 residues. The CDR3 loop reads CSARGLAGGPREQYF. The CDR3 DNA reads TGCAGTGCTAGAGGGCTAGCGGGAGGACCGAGGGAGCAGTACTTC.

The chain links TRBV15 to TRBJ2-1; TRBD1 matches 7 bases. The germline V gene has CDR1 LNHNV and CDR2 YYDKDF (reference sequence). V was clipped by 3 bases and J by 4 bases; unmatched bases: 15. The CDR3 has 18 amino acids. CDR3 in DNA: TGTGCCACCAGCAGGTCCCTGGCAGGGGGTTCGACTTACAATGAGCAGTTCTTC. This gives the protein CATSRSLAGGSTYNEQFF.

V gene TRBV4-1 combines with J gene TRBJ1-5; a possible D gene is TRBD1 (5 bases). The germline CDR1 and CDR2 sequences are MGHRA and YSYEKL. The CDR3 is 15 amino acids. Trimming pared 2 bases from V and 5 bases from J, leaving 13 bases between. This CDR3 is CASSQLYWGDQPQHF. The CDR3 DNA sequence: TGCGCCAGCAGCCAATTGTACTGGGGGGATCAGCCCCAGCATTTT.

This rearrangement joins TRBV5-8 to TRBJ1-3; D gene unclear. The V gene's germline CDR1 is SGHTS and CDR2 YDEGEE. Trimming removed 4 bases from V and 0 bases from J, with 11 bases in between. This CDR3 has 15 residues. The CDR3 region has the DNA TGTGCCAGCAGCCGCGACCGTAGCTCTGGAAACACCATATATTTT. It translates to CASSRDRSSGNTIYF.

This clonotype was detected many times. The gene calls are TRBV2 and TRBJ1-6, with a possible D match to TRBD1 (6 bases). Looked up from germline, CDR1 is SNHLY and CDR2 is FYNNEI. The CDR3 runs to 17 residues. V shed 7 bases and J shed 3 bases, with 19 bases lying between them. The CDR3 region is CASMRDNGAIYNSPLHF. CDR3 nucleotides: TGTGCCAGCATGAGGGACAACGGGGCCATCTATAATTCACCCCTCCACTTT.

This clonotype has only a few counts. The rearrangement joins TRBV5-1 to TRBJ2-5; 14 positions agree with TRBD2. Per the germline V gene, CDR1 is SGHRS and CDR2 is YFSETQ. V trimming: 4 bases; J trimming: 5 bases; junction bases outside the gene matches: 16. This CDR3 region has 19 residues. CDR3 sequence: CASSRKWRLAGGVEETQYF. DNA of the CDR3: TGCGCCAGCAGCCGGAAGTGGCGACTAGCGGGAGGGGTTGAGGAGACCCAGTACTTC.

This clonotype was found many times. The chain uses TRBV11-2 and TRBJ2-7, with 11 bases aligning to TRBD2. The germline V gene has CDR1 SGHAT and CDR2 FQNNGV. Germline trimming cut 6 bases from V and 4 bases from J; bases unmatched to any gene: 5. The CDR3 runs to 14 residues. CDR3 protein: CASRELAGEYEQYF. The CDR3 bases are TGTGCCAGCAGGGAACTAGCGGGGGAATACGAGCAGTACTTC.

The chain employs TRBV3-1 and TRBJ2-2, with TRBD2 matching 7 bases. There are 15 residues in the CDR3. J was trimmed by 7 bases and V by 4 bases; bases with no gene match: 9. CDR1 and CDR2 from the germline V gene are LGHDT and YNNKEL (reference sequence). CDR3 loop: CASSRSRERGGELFF. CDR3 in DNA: TGTGCCAGCAGCCGTTCGCGGGAGCGGGGCGGGGAGCTGTTTTTT. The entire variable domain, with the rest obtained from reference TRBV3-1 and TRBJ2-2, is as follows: DTAVSQTPKYLVTQMGNDKSIKCEQNLGHDTMYWYKQDSKKFLKIMFSYNNKELIINETVPNRFSPKSPDKAHLNLHINSLELGDSAVYFCASSRSRERGGELFFGEGSRLTVL.

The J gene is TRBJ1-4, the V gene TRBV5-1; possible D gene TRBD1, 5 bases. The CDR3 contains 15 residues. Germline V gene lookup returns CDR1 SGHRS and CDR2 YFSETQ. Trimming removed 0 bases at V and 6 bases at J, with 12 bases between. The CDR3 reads CASSLAGTPDEKLFF. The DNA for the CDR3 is TGCGCCAGCAGCTTGGCCGGGACCCCTGATGAAAAACTGTTTTTT. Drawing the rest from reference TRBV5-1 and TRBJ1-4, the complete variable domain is KAGVTQTPRYLIKTRGQQVTLSCSPISGHRSVSWYQQTPGQGLQFLFEYFSETQRNKGNFPGRFSGRQFSNSRSEMNVSTLELGDSALYLCASSLAGTPDEKLFFGSGTQLSVL.

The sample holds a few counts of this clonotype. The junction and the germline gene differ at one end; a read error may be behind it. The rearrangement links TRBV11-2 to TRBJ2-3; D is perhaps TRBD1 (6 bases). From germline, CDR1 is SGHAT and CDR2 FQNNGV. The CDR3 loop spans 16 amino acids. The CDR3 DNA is TGTGCCAGCAGCGCACAGGGTAGGGCTAGCACAGATACGCGGTATTTT. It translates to CASSAQGRASTDTRYF.

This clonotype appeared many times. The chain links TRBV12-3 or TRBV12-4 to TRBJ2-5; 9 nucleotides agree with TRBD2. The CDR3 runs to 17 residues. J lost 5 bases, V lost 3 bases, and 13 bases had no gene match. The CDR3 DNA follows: TGTGCCAGCAGTTTCGGCACCGGCGGGAGGGCCCTGGAGACCCAGTACTTC. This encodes CASSFGTGGRALETQYF.

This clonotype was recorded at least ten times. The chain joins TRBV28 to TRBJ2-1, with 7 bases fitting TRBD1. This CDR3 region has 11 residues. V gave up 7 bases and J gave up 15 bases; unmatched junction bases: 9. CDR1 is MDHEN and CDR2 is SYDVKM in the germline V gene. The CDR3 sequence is CASIQQGHGFF. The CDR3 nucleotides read TGTGCCAGCATTCAACAGGGGCACGGGTTCTTC.

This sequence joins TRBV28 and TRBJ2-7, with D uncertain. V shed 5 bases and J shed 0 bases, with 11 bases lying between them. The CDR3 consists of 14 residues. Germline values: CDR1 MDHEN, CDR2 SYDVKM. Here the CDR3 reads CASSTSKSSYEQYF. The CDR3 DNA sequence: TGTGCCAGCAGTACGAGCAAGAGCTCCTACGAGCAGTACTTC.